These 18 T cell receptor beta chains were sequenced from one sample in a study of CD8 T cells in Susac syndrome (dated by TCRdb to the late 2010s). The method was the immunoSEQ multiplex PCR assay. RNA was extracted with the RNeasy kit and roughly 0.45 to 1 ug was reverse transcribed using random hexamers. The public reads were quality trimmed at Q25 with fastp and then assembled into clones with MiXCR by TCRdb, keeping productive beta chains. For every CDR3 protein sequence, its rows merge into one entry that carries the most common genes and DNA. This sample gives 400,000 to 550,000 distinct CDR3 sequences in total; 75% to 90% of them show up just once. The top ten constitute more than 0.09% of the sample. Sequencing input: CD8+ T cells from PBMCs. These receptors were collected from a human donor with multiple sclerosis.

This chain uses TRBV7-9 with TRBJ2-7; TRBD1 aligns across 8 bases. CDR3 length: 15 amino acids. CDR1 and CDR2 from the germline V gene are SEHNR and FQNEAQ (reference sequence). V shed 5 bases and J 3 bases; nucleotides not matched to a gene: 9. The CDR3 nucleotides read TGTGCCAGCAGCGCCCCGGGACAGGCCAACTACGAGCAGTACTTC. Translating gives CASSAPGQANYEQYF.

The V gene is TRBV6-5, the J gene TRBJ1-2, with TRBD1 identical over 9 bases. CDR1 and CDR2 from the germline V gene are MNHEY and SVGAGI. The CDR3 is made up of 15 amino acids. Trimming removed 2 bases from V and 2 bases from J; junction bases left unmatched: 3. In nucleotides, the CDR3 is TGTGCCAGCAGTTACACAGGACAGGGGAACTATGGCTACACCTTC. As protein: CASSYTGQGNYGYTF.

Points on this clonotype: At one end, the junction sequence differs from germline, possibly due to a read error. The rearrangement links TRBV27 to TRBJ1-2; no firm D call. This CDR3 contains 13 residues. Germline CDR1 MNHEY, CDR2 SMNVEV (reference sequence). The CDR3 DNA reads TGTGCCAGCAGTTTCCCCGGGTACTACGGCTACACCTTC. It yields the protein CASSFPGYYGYTF.

The chain combines TRBV28 with TRBJ2-7; the D is unclear. The V gene lost 3 bases and the J gene lost 4 bases, with 13 bases spanning the gap. The CDR3 length is 14 residues. Looked up from germline, CDR1 is MDHEN and CDR2 is SYDVKM. As DNA, the CDR3 is TGTGCCAGCAGTTTTTCTGCTAAGCCATACGAGCAGTACTTC. It specifies CASSFSAKPYEQYF.

The chain carries TRBV10-3 and TRBJ1-2; D ambiguous. This CDR3 contains 15 residues. The V gene lost 3 bases and the J gene lost 3 bases, with 14 bases spanning the gap. Germline loops: CDR1 ENHRY, CDR2 SYGVKD. This CDR3 reads CAISDLDWADYGYTF. Here the CDR3 DNA reads TGTGCCATCAGTGACCTTGACTGGGCCGACTATGGCTACACCTTC.

The chain uses TRBV11-3 and TRBJ2-1; 8 nucleotides line up with TRBD1. Germline V gene lookup returns CDR1 SGHNT and CDR2 YENEEA. The CDR3 is 16 amino acids. Unmatched junction bases numbered 14, after V lost 5 bases and J lost 8 bases. Here the CDR3 DNA reads TGTGCCAGCAGCCCTAAACAGGGGGACAGAATGCATGAGCAGTTCTTC. This sequence encodes CASSPKQGDRMHEQFF.

The chain employs TRBV6-5 and TRBJ2-1; 8 bases line up with TRBD1. Germline CDR1 MNHEY, CDR2 SVGAGI. This CDR3 contains 14 residues. V lost 5 bases and J lost 6; bases outside the gene matches: 6. CDR3 sequence: CASSLGQGPNEQFF. CDR3 nucleotide sequence: TGTGCCAGCAGTCTCGGACAGGGCCCCAATGAGCAGTTCTTC.

V gene TRBV29-1 combines with J gene TRBJ2-1; TRBD1 matches 8 bases. The CDR3 extends over 14 amino acids. J gave up 1 base and V 8 bases, and 7 bases lay outside the gene matches. Looked up from germline, CDR1 is SQVTM and CDR2 is ANQGSEA. This CDR3 is CSSPGGKSYNEQFF. The CDR3 DNA is TGCAGCTCGCCAGGGGGCAAGTCCTACAATGAGCAGTTCTTC.

This chain links TRBV19 with TRBJ1-1; D ambiguous. Trimming left V 7 bases short and J 2 bases short, with 11 bases between. The CDR3 covers 13 residues. The germline V gene has CDR1 LNHDA and CDR2 SQIVND (reference sequence). The CDR3: CASTPGFNTEAFF. The CDR3 bases are TGTGCCAGTACCCCGGGGTTTAACACTGAAGCTTTCTTT. Full variable domain (missing parts from reference TRBV19 and TRBJ1-1): DGGITQSPKYLFRKEGQNVTLSCEQNLNHDAMYWYRQDPGQGLRLIYYSQIVNDFQKGDIAEGYSVSREKKESFPLTVTSAQKNPTAFYLCASTPGFNTEAFFGQGTRLTVV.

The DNA for the CDR3 is TGTGCCAGCTCACCACCGGGGGCTGGCTATGGCTACACCTTC. This gives the protein CASSPPGAGYGYTF. The chain recombines TRBV18 with TRBJ1-2; D perhaps matches TRBD1 (6 bases). CDR3 length: 14 residues. V dropped 0 bases and J dropped 4 bases, with 9 bases sitting between them. Per the germline V gene, CDR1 is KGHSH and CDR2 is LQKENI.

The chain combines TRBV3-1 with TRBJ1-5, with 8 bases lining up with TRBD1. The CDR3 is 15 residues long. Germline CDR1 and CDR2: LGHDT and YNNKEL (reference sequence). V was pared by 0 bases and J by 7 bases, with 5 bases of the junction left unmatched. DNA for the CDR3: TGTGCCAGCAGCCAAGACGGGACAGGTTTCCAGCCCCAGCATTTT. As protein: CASSQDGTGFQPQHF.

The chain recombines TRBV27 with TRBJ2-1; TRBD1 matches 8 bases. Germline V CDR1 and CDR2: MNHEY, SMNVEV (reference sequence). The CDR3 runs 15 residues. After removal of 5 bases from V and 7 bases from J, the junction contained 10 bases not matched to a gene. The CDR3 region is CASSPSVTGANEQFF. For the CDR3, the DNA is TGTGCCAGCAGTCCCTCCGTGACAGGGGCGAATGAGCAGTTCTTC.

The rearrangement uses TRBV27 and TRBJ1-2, with 7 nucleotides matching TRBD1. The germline gives CDR1 MNHEY, CDR2 SMNVEV (reference sequence). V lost 0 bases to trimming and J lost 8 bases; unmatched junction nucleotides: 3. The CDR3 has 13 amino acids. CDR3 amino acids: CASSLSGQLGYTF. The CDR3 DNA reads TGTGCCAGCAGTTTATCGGGACAGTTGGGCTACACCTTC.

This clonotype was detected a few times. The chain combines TRBV4-1 with TRBJ1-1; no reliable D call. Germline CDR1 reads MGHRA; CDR2 reads YSYEKL. The CDR3 consists of 13 residues. V lost 1 base, J lost 1 base, and 4 bases lay in between. The CDR3 loop reads CASSQVQNTEAFF. DNA for the CDR3: TGCGCCAGCAGCCAAGTCCAGAACACTGAAGCTTTCTTT.

A single count supports this clonotype. The rearrangement joins TRBV9 to TRBJ1-1; the D gene is possibly TRBD1 (5 bases). The germline gives CDR1 SGDLS, CDR2 YYNGEE. This CDR3 has 15 residues. The V end lost 0 bases, the J end lost 6 bases, and 15 bases lay between the germline ends. CDR3 bases: TGTGCCAGCAGCGTAGGAGCAGGGTTGCGGTCTGAAGCTTTCTTT. Its translation: CASSVGAGLRSEAFF.

The rearrangement uses TRBV6-2 or TRBV6-3 and TRBJ2-7, with 11 bases aligning to TRBD2. This CDR3 is built from 15 residues. With 7 bases clipped from V and 4 bases from J, the junction kept 9 bases outside the gene matches. CDR1 and CDR2 from the germline V gene are MNHEY and SVGEGT. The CDR3 protein is CASTPGSGGEYEQYF. The DNA of the CDR3 is TGTGCCAGCACTCCAGGTAGCGGGGGGGAATACGAGCAGTACTTC.

The chain recombines TRBV29-1 with TRBJ2-2; D may be TRBD1 (5 bases). The V gene lost 5 bases and the J gene lost 4 bases, with 11 bases spanning the gap. Germline-derived CDR1 and CDR2 are SQVTM and ANQGSEA. This CDR3 comprises 13 residues. DNA for the CDR3: TGCAGCGTTTTCCAGGGCGGCACCGGGGAGCTGTTTTTT. It translates to CSVFQGGTGELFF.

The chain employs TRBV6-6 and TRBJ2-5; perhaps TRBD2 as D (7 bases). The CDR3 covers 16 residues. Trimming cost V 6 bases and J 5 bases, with 22 bases left between them. Germline V gives CDR1 MNHNY, CDR2 SVGAGI (reference sequence). The CDR3 is CASSTTGGAFWETQYF. The CDR3, as DNA: TGTGCCAGCAGCACTACGGGGGGCGCCTTTTGGGAGACCCAGTACTTC.